This T cell receptor (beta chain) came from a study of pediatric ulcerative colitis. About the research overall: Most patients had pancolitis, and two had left-sided colitis. Findings of the study overall: Two patients' blood samples yielded substantially fewer templates.

The CDR3 covers 17 residues. The V end lost 0 bases, the J end lost 9 bases, and 18 bases lay between the germline ends. Germline V lookup: CDR1 SGHVS, CDR2 FQNEAQ. Each sample received Survey-level depth of up to 500,000 reads. Repertoires were generated with immunoSEQ multiplex PCR, while TCRdb's copy carries only in-frame clones and drops some. This table has fewer than 40,000 clones, 70% to 90% appearing once. As regards this clone: The antigen is undetermined.

This receptor was identified in a girl between 5 and 17 years old with moderate ulcerative colitis. This chain connects TRBV7-8 to TRBJ1-6; D is unresolved. Sequenced sample: blood. CDR3 bases: TGTGCCAGCAGCTTAGCGCAGTGGCCCGGCTCGGGTTCACCCCTCCACTTT. Its protein product is CASSLAQWPGSGSPLHF.